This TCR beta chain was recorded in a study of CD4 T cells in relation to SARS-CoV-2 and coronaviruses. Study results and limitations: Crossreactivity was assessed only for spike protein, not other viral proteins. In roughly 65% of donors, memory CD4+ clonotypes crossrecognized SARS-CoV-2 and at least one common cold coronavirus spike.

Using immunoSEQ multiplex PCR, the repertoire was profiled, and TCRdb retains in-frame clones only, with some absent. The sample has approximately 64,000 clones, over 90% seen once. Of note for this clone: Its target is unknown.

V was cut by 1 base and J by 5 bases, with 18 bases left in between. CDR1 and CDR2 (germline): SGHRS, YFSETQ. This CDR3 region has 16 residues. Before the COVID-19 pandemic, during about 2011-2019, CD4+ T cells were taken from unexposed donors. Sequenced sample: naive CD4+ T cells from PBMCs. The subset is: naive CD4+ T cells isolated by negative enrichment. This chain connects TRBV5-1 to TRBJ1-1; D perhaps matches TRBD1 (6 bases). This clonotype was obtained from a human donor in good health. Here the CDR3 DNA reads TGCGCCAGCAGCTTGATTGCCGGGACCCAGGGGACTGAAGCTTTCTTT. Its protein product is CASSLIAGTQGTEAFF.